The 9 T cell receptor beta chains in this list originate from one sample, sequenced in a study of response to subunit inactivated influenza vaccine. TCRdb itself ran the RT-PCR reads through MiXCR, one entry per CDR3 protein. The repertoire holds some 300,000 distinct CDR3 sequences, with 22% as singletons. This specimen was PBMCs from blood, taken about 20 months after vaccination. The origin of the receptors is a man aged 45 to 75 who received an inactivated influenza vaccine.

This chain uses TRBV12-3 or TRBV12-4 with TRBJ2-1, with D uncertain. The V end lost 6 bases, the J end lost 9 bases, and 12 bases lay between the germline ends. The CDR3 totals 12 residues. The CDR3 protein is CASSLRYSEQFF. CDR3 nucleotide sequence: TGTGCCAGCAGCCTCCGGTATAGTGAGCAGTTCTTC.

J is TRBJ2-1 and V is TRBV15, with D uncertain. The V and J ends lost 9 bases and 6 bases respectively, with 12 bases between them. The CDR3 contains 12 residues. Germline CDR1 is LNHNV and CDR2 is YYDKDF (reference sequence). CDR3 DNA: TGTGCCACGTCGGGTCTCTTCAATGAGCAGTTCTTC. Translated: CATSGLFNEQFF.

The chain uses TRBV10-2 and TRBJ2-3; D call uncertain. CDR1 and CDR2 from the germline V gene are WSHSY and SAAADI. Trimming shortened V by 5 bases and J by 0 bases, and 15 bases separated the two germline ends. This CDR3 comprises 16 residues. CDR3 nucleotides: TGCGCCAGCAGTCAACACGCCGAGCTCAGCACAGATACGCAGTATTTT. Protein sequence: CASSQHAELSTDTQYF.

This sequence joins TRBV11-1 and TRBJ1-5; D might be TRBD1 (6 bases). CDR1 and CDR2 from the germline V gene are SGHAT and FQDESV (reference sequence). There are 18 residues in the CDR3. Trimming left V 7 bases short and J 3 bases short, with 25 bases between. CDR3 nucleotide sequence: TGTGCCAGCATGAAGGGTCTCGGGGACACCATCGACAATCAGCCCCAGCATTTT. This gives the protein CASMKGLGDTIDNQPQHF.

This clonotype showed up just once. V gene TRBV20-1 combines with J gene TRBJ2-5; D not certain. Trimming stripped 8 bases from V and 4 bases from J, with 26 bases between. Per germline, CDR1 DFQATT and CDR2 SNEGSKA (reference sequence). The CDR3 runs 16 residues. This chain's CDR3 is CSLEIFGQELGETQYF. Written as DNA, the CDR3 is TGCAGTCTAGAAATTTTTGGGCAGGAATTGGGAGAGACCCAGTACTTC.

This chain uses TRBV7-9 with TRBJ1-2, with 7 nucleotides matching TRBD1. This CDR3 contains 15 residues. Germline V gives CDR1 SEHNR, CDR2 FQNEAQ (reference sequence). V lost 5 bases, J lost 6 bases, and 12 bases stayed unmatched. The CDR3 reads CASSPPAQGSDGYTF. DNA for the CDR3: TGTGCCAGCAGCCCTCCTGCACAGGGGTCTGATGGCTACACCTTC.

This clonotype was seen a handful of times. V usage is TRBV6-2 or TRBV6-3 and J usage is TRBJ2-7; the match to TRBD1 covers 7 bases. This CDR3 comprises 15 residues. CDR1 and CDR2 from the germline V gene are MNHEY and SVGEGT. J gave up 0 bases and V 6 bases, and 8 bases lay outside the gene matches. The DNA of the CDR3 is TGTGCCAGCAGAGTGGACAGGTTAGCCTCCTACGAGCAGTACTTC. Encoded protein: CASRVDRLASYEQYF.

The V gene is TRBV12-3 or TRBV12-4, the J gene TRBJ1-5; D call uncertain. This CDR3 is 14 amino acids long. V was trimmed by 2 bases and J by 3 bases, leaving 8 bases between them. The CDR3 here is CASSLNIPNQPQHF. CDR3 nucleotide sequence: TGTGCCAGCAGTTTAAACATCCCCAATCAGCCCCAGCATTTT.

This clonotype was recorded a few times. J is TRBJ1-4 and V is TRBV12-3 or TRBV12-4; D is undetermined. The germline V and J ends were trimmed by 0 bases and 5 bases, with 10 bases remaining between them. The CDR3 contains 15 residues. CDR3 sequence reads: CASSLATGTNEKLFF. CDR3 coding DNA: TGTGCCAGCAGTTTAGCGACGGGTACCAATGAAAAACTGTTTTTT.